This T cell receptor (beta chain) appears in the sequencing data of a study of technical replicates of blood from a handful of donors. Profiled with immunoSEQ multiplex PCR; TCRdb holds only in-frame clones, not every one. The sample shows roughly 79,000 clones, 75% to 90% of them seen only once. This sequence originates from a human donor in good health. Some clones in this sample may be carry-over from other donors' samples. Sequenced: PBMCs.

The CDR3 is CAWSVYRGGNAEAFF. CDR3 coding DNA: TGTGCCTGGAGTGTATATCGGGGGGGAAACGCTGAAGCTTTCTTT. The chain couples TRBV30 to TRBJ1-1; a possible D gene is TRBD1 (5 bases). Germline V CDR1 and CDR2: GTSNPN, SVGIG (reference sequence). Trimming pared 0 bases from V and 6 bases from J, leaving 17 bases between. This CDR3 has 15 residues.